This TCR beta chain was sequenced during a study of control samples from healthy donors and cancer patients. Assay: immunoSEQ multiplex PCR; the TCRdb copy retains only in-frame clones and omits some. The repertoire table contains about 190,000 clones. This CDR3 comprises 15 residues. V lost 0 bases to trimming and J lost 2 bases, with 11 bases between them. The germline gives CDR1 SGDLS, CDR2 YYNGEE. The origin of this receptor is a woman in her 30s in good health. Sequenced sample: blood. The chain couples TRBV9 to TRBJ2-5, with D perhaps TRBD2 (5 bases). The CDR3, as DNA: TGTGCCAGCAGCGTAGTCCCGACGGGACAAGAGACCCAGTACTTC. Protein product: CASSVVPTGQETQYF.